Below, 4 T cell receptor beta chains from the same sample are listed, as sequenced in a study of shared clonotypes between healthy human individuals. CD45RO-negative cells were positively selected for CCR7, leaving out terminally differentiated effector memory CD45RA+ cells. This table comes from immunoSEQ multiplex PCR, and its TCRdb copy is limited to in-frame clones, with some not included. The sample lists just over 2,000,000 clones; over 85% were seen once. The sample consisted of naive CD8+ T cells sorted from blood. These receptors were collected from a man between 18 and 35 years old in good health.

The chain has TRBV27 and TRBJ2-7, with a weak D call TRBD2 (6 bases). Germline assignment: CDR1 MNHEY and CDR2 SMNVEV (reference sequence). Trimming pared 3 bases from V and 6 bases from J, leaving 15 bases between. The CDR3 covers 14 residues. CDR3 DNA sequence: TGTGCCAGCAGTTTCTTTGACCCCGGGGGCGAGCAGTACTTC. It is translated as CASSFFDPGGEQYF.

The chain has TRBV5-6 and TRBJ1-1, with a possible D match to TRBD1 (6 bases). The V end was cut by 2 bases, the J end by 4 bases, with 15 bases between. The CDR3 loop spans 15 amino acids. Germline-derived CDR1 and CDR2 are SGHDT and YYEEEE. CDR3 nucleotide sequence: TGTGCCAGCAGCTTCTACAGGGACTGGGGCACTGAAGCTTTCTTT. Encoded protein: CASSFYRDWGTEAFF.

The chain combines TRBV2 with TRBJ2-1; tentatively, D is TRBD2 (5 bases). The CDR3 is 14 amino acids. The ends were cut back, 2 bases at V and 6 bases at J, with 11 bases in the middle. Per the germline V gene, CDR1 is SNHLY and CDR2 is FYNNEI. The CDR3: CASSESSEGNEQFF. Written as DNA, the CDR3 is TGTGCCAGCAGTGAAAGTTCCGAGGGCAATGAGCAGTTCTTC.

This clone was detected once. This sequence joins TRBV10-1 and TRBJ2-5; D perhaps matches TRBD2 (5 bases). From germline, CDR1 is WNHNN and CDR2 SYGVQD (reference sequence). The CDR3 extends over 18 amino acids. Deletions cut 6 bases from V and 10 bases from J, with 33 bases between. Here the CDR3 DNA reads TGCGCCAGCAGAGGTCCGGGGTCACCAATCTTTCGTCCAAGAGACCAGTACTTC. Protein product: CASRGPGSPIFRPRDQYF.